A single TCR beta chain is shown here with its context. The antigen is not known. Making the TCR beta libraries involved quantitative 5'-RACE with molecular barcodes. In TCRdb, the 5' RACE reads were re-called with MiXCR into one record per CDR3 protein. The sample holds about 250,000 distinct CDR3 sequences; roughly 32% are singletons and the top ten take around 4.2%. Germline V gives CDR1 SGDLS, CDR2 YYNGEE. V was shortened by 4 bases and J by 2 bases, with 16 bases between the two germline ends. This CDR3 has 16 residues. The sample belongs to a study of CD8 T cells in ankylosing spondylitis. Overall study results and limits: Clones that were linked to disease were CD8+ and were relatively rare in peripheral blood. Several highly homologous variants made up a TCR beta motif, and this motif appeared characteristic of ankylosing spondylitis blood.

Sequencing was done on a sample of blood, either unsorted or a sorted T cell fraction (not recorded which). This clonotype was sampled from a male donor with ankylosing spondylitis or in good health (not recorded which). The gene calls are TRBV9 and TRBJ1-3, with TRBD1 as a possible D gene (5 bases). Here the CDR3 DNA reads TGTGCCAGCAGCACCACCCCAGGGTGGCCTGGAAACACCATATATTTT. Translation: CASSTTPGWPGNTIYF.